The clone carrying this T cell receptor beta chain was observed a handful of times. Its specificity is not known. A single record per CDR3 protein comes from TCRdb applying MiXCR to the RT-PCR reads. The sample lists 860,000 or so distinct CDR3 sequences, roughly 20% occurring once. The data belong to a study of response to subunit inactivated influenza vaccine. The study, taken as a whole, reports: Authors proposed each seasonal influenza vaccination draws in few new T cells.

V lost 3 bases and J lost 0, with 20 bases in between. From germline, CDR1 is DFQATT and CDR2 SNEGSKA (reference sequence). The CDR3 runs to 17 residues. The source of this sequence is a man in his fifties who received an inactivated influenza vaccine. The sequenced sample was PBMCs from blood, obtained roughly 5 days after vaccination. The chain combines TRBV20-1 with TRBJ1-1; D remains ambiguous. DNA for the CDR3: TGCAGTGCTAGTTTCCAGGTTCGCCCAAAAATGAACACTGAAGCTTTCTTT. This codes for CSASFQVRPKMNTEAFF.